The present T cell receptor (beta chain) was sequenced within a study of blood T cell repertoires in COVID-19. As for the study in general: Acute and convalescent COVID-19 specimens originated in the United States, Italy and Spain. T cells, B-cell-depleted T cells, or PBMCs supplied cDNA or gDNA.

This CDR3 has 16 residues. In germline, CDR1 is ENHRY, CDR2 SYGVKD. Trimming removed 1 base from V and 6 bases from J; junction bases left unmatched: 7. Patients from Seattle were sampled longitudinally, starting during active infection. Original methodology: It was from reference gene primer amplification that nucleated cell counts were estimated. Some clones are missing from TCRdb's copy, which holds only in-frame ones; the method was immunoSEQ multiplex PCR. The DNA gave D and trimming, while V, J and clone size come from that table. The table includes under 200,000 clones, 85% detected once. This clonotype originated in a woman aged 50 to 60 with COVID-19, enrolled during active disease. This chain joins TRBV10-3 and TRBJ2-3; TRBD2 agrees at 10 bases. Source material: peripheral blood. DNA of the CDR3: TGTGCCATCAGTGAGTGGGGTAGCGGGGGGCCCGATACGCAGTATTTT. Residues: CAISEWGSGGPDTQYF.